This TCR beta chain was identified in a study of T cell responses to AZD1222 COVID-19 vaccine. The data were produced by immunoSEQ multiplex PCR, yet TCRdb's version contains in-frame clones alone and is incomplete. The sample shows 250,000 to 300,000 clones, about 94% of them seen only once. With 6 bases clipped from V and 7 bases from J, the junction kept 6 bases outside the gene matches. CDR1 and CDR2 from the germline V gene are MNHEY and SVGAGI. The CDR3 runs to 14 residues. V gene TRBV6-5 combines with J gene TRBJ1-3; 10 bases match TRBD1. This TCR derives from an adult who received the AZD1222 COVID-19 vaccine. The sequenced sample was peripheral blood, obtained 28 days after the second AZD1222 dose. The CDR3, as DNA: TGTGCCAGCAGAAAAGGACAGGGGGAGAACACCATATATTTT. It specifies CASRKGQGENTIYF.